This section outlines one T cell receptor (beta chain) sequence together with its context. Its antigen remains unknown. V was pared by 3 bases and J by 10 bases, with 7 bases of the junction left unmatched. CDR3 length: 14 residues. Germline CDR1 is LNHDA and CDR2 is SQIVND (reference sequence). The entry originates in a study of cytomegalovirus exposure and HLA in healthy donors. General observations from the study: The CMV antigen specificity of a few CMV-associated chains was confirmed through in vitro analysis. It was 164 TCR beta chains that were listed as cytomegalovirus-associated.

Primers included in the PCR were 60 Vbeta and 13 Jbeta primers. Clones were sequenced by immunoSEQ multiplex PCR, and TCRdb holds only the in-frame ones, with some missing. The sample has approximately 130,000 clones, around 70% seen once. Material for sequencing was PBMCs. The gene calls are TRBV19 and TRBJ2-1; TRBD1 agrees at 9 bases. This receptor was obtained from a woman aged 55-69 years in good health and CMV-seropositive. The CDR3 DNA reads as TGTGCCAGTAGTATTTGGGACAGGGATGGGGAGCAGTTCTTC. It translates to CASSIWDRDGEQFF.